The clone carrying this T cell receptor (beta chain) was seen only a few times. These data are taken from a study of response to subunit inactivated influenza vaccine. This CDR3 contains 15 residues. The J segment lost 5 bases and the V segment lost 2 bases, leaving 8 bases of the junction unmatched. The germline gives CDR1 MDHEN, CDR2 SYDVKM. From the RT-PCR reads, TCRdb called clonotypes with MiXCR, one entry per CDR3 protein. The table includes roughly 620,000 distinct CDR3 sequences, 11% detected once. This same sample was also taken into another study, of T cells expressing NK-cell markers. That report notes: The authors generated TCR beta cDNA through 5'RACE template switching with UMIs. Seven donors tested HCMV-seropositive and one tested seronegative among the eight sequenced. In several experiments, sorting was restricted to alpha-beta TCR T cells by an anti-gamma-delta TCR antibody. Dominant NKG2C+ clonotypes accounted for roughly 1.0-8% of CD8+ T cells in a handful of donors.

The gene calls are TRBV28 and TRBJ2-5; 7 nucleotides match TRBD2. The clonotype comes from a man over 45 who received an inactivated influenza vaccine. The sequenced sample was PBMCs from blood, obtained on the day of vaccination. The CDR3 sequence is CASSLSLAVLETQYF. CDR3 DNA sequence: TGTGCCAGCAGTTTAAGTCTAGCGGTCCTTGAGACCCAGTACTTC. The whole variable domain, filled in from reference TRBV28 and TRBJ2-5, reads DVKVTQSSRYLVKRTGEKVFLECVQDMDHENMFWYRQDPGLGLRLIYFSYDVKMKEKGDIPEGYSVSREKKERFSLILESASTNQTSMYLCASSLSLAVLETQYFGPGTRLLVL.